These T cell receptor beta chains were read from a single sample in a study of T cells after yellow fever vaccination. Using its own MiXCR run on the 5' RACE reads, TCRdb lists one record per CDR3 protein. Of about 510,000 distinct CDR3 sequences listed, just over 20% are singletons. The sample was PBMCs, taken more than 20 days after the first yellow fever vaccination. Receptors originate from a young man who received the YFV17D yellow fever vaccine. CDR3s include the opening cysteine and the closing phenylalanine or tryptophan. A D gene is named only where the DNA matches it firmly. For some rows the clone size is stated as once, few or many, or as a class when expanded; others skip it.

d_call	clone_size	v_call	j_call	cdr3_aa	cdr3_nt
NA	few	TRBV6-6	TRBJ1-1	CASSYDLLEAFF	TGTGCCAGCAGTTACGATCTGCTTGAAGCTTTCTTT
NA	NA	TRBV27	TRBJ1-2	CASSLSMRGPYTF	TGTGCCAGCAGTTTATCGATGCGGGGGCCCTACACCTTC
NA	NA	TRBV7-3	TRBJ2-5	CASSLTWGETQYF	TGTGCCAGCAGCTTAACGTGGGGAGAGACCCAGTACTTC
NA	NA	TRBV7-2	TRBJ1-5	CASSLGGLNQPQHF	TGTGCCAGCAGCTTAGGGGGACTCAATCAGCCCCAGCATTTT
NA	NA	TRBV4-3	TRBJ1-6	CASSQDPGGRYNSPLHF	TGCGCCAGCAGCCAAGATCCGGGAGGAAGATATAATTCACCCCTCCACTTT
NA	NA	TRBV4-1	TRBJ1-5	CASSHRGLKNQPQHF	TGCGCCAGCAGCCACCGGGGCTTGAAGAATCAGCCCCAGCATTTT
TRBD2	NA	TRBV6-5	TRBJ2-5	CASSYSTSGLRYQETQYF	TGTGCCAGCAGTTACTCGACTAGCGGGTTGCGGTACCAAGAGACCCAGTACTTC
TRBD1	NA	TRBV10-3	TRBJ1-1	CAISPGTGNTEAFF	TGTGCCATCAGTCCCGGGACAGGAAACACTGAAGCTTTCTTT
NA	NA	TRBV5-1	TRBJ2-1	CASSLVQGVNEQFF	TGCGCCAGCAGCTTGGTTCAGGGAGTAAATGAGCAGTTCTTC
TRBD1	NA	TRBV7-3	TRBJ2-3	CASSLISGQGTPDTQYF	TGTGCCAGCAGCTTAATATCGGGACAGGGTACCCCAGATACGCAGTATTTT
TRBD1	NA	TRBV10-2	TRBJ2-7	CASRGQPSSYEQYF	TGCGCCAGTAGGGGACAGCCCAGCTCCTACGAGCAGTACTTC
TRBD1	many	TRBV12-3/TRBV12-4	TRBJ2-7	CASSLRDRGYEQYF	TGTGCCAGCAGTCTCCGGGACAGGGGCTACGAGCAGTACTTC
TRBD2	NA	TRBV5-1	TRBJ2-1	CASSRGGANEQFF	TGCGCCAGCAGTCGCGGGGGGGCCAATGAGCAGTTCTTC
TRBD2	few	TRBV4-2	TRBJ2-3	CASSQGGLAGGSADTQYF	TGTGCCAGCAGCCAGGGCGGACTAGCGGGGGGTAGTGCAGATACGCAGTATTTT
NA	few	TRBV5-1	TRBJ2-7	CASSLEGSGNSYEQYF	TGCGCCAGCAGCTTGGAGGGTTCGGGGAACTCCTACGAGCAGTACTTC
NA	NA	TRBV6-2/TRBV6-3	TRBJ1-1	CASSYTGWTEAFF	TGTGCCAGCAGTTACACAGGTTGGACTGAAGCTTTCTTT
NA	few	TRBV30	TRBJ1-1	CAGSGQPNTEAFF	TGTGCCGGTTCGGGGCAGCCGAACACTGAAGCTTTCTTT